Reported below is one T cell receptor (beta chain). Its antigen is undetermined. Germline lookup yields CDR1 WSHSY and CDR2 SAAADI. The CDR3 has 19 residues. V trimming: 1 base; J trimming: 0 bases; junction bases outside the gene matches: 8. This specimen belongs to a study of T cell responses to AZD1222 COVID-19 vaccine. Measured with immunoSEQ multiplex PCR; TCRdb has only the in-frame clones, and not every one. This table has around 80,000 clones, roughly 85% appearing once. Study outcomes and limitations: Baseline seropositivity occurred in only a handful of AZD1222 recipients. Targets within unmutated variant regions were reportedly found for nearly half of spike-specific TCRs. The breadth and depth of Spike-specific TCRs increased once two AZD1222 doses had been given.

The starting material was peripheral blood, obtained 28 days after the second AZD1222 dose. J is TRBJ2-5 and V is TRBV10-2, with 13 bases fitting TRBD2. The clonotype originates from an adult who received the AZD1222 COVID-19 vaccine. Here the CDR3 reads CASSELGTSGDSYQETQYF. Here the CDR3 DNA reads TGCGCCAGCAGTGAGTTAGGGACTAGCGGGGATTCGTACCAAGAGACCCAGTACTTC.